This T cell receptor (beta chain) was retrieved from a study of T-cell memory formation after mild COVID-19. MiXCR was run by TCRdb on the 5' RACE reads, yielding one entry per CDR3 protein. The sample holds 10,000 to 15,000 distinct CDR3 sequences, around 13% seen once. Source material: PBMCs or a T cell subset sorted from them (not recorded which). The receptor was derived from a man aged 18 to 30 who had mild COVID-19 (a few samples of this study predate the infection). Cell type and time point are not known.

The CDR3 region is CASSPGGWNTGELFF. The CDR3, as DNA: TGTGCCAGCAGTCCGGGGGGTTGGAACACCGGGGAGCTGTTTTTT. This chain joins TRBV27 and TRBJ2-2, with TRBD2 matching 7 bases. The CDR3 consists of 15 residues. Trimming took 5 bases from V and 1 from J; bases not matched to a gene: 4. Germline V gives CDR1 MNHEY, CDR2 SMNVEV (reference sequence).